One and the same sample provided the 23 T cell receptor beta chains below, sequenced in a study of T cell therapy after organ transplantation. Specified time point: 20-29 weeks after completion of therapy. The protocol was immunoSEQ multiplex PCR, while the TCRdb copy is restricted to in-frame clones and leaves out a portion. The table records 20,000 or so clones, 80% to 85% of them present only once. These TCRs' antigens remain unknown. The sequenced sample was CD8+ T cells from blood, obtained after autologous CMV-specific T cell therapy. The receptors were gathered from a human patient who had received a solid organ transplant and had CMV disease. Some T cells may be transferred from the graft donor.

The chain carries TRBV10-2 and TRBJ2-1, with D perhaps TRBD2 (6 bases). Between the trimmed V and J ends, which lost 6 bases and 3 bases, there was a span of 12 bases. CDR3 length: 14 amino acids. Germline-derived CDR1 and CDR2 are WSHSY and SAAADI. The CDR3 nucleotides are TGCGCCAGCAGGACGGGAGAGGGCTACAATGAGCAGTTCTTC. This gives the protein CASRTGEGYNEQFF.

This chain connects TRBV10-3 to TRBJ2-5, with 7 bases matching TRBD2. This CDR3 comprises 13 residues. Germline assignment: CDR1 ENHRY and CDR2 SYGVKD. The V gene end was trimmed by 8 bases and the J gene end by 3 bases; junction bases not matched to a gene: 6. The CDR3 DNA follows: TGTGCCATCGCCTCCCTAGCGGAAGAGACCCAGTACTTC. Residues: CAIASLAEETQYF.

The V call is TRBV7-6, the J call TRBJ1-4, with 8 bases fitting TRBD1. Germline CDR1 SGHVS, CDR2 FNYEAQ. CDR3 length: 14 residues. V shed 2 bases and J 5 bases; nucleotides not matched to a gene: 1. The CDR3 nucleotides are TGTGCCAGCAGCTTAACAGGGGGAAATGAAAAACTGTTTTTT. This translates into CASSLTGGNEKLFF. Based on the CDR3 plus reference TRBV7-6 and TRBJ1-4, the full variable domain is GAGVSQSPRYKVTKRGQDVALRCDPISGHVSLYWYRQALGQGPEFLTYFNYEAQQDKSGLPNDRFSAERPEGSISTLTIQRTEQRDSAMYRCASSLTGGNEKLFFGSGTQLSVL.

The V and J genes are TRBV30 and TRBJ2-7; D might be TRBD1 or TRBD2, each matching 6 bases. Germline CDR1 is GTSNPN and CDR2 is SVGIG (reference sequence). The V gene lost 2 bases and the J gene lost 2 bases, with 10 bases spanning the gap. The CDR3 loop spans 13 amino acids. CDR3 protein: CAWSRGPTYEQYF. The CDR3 nucleotides read TGTGCCTGGAGTCGGGGGCCAACCTACGAGCAGTACTTC.

The rearrangement joins TRBV27 to TRBJ1-1; no reliable D call. Germline-derived CDR1 and CDR2 are MNHEY and SMNVEV (reference sequence). The ends were cut back, 5 bases at V and 1 base at J, with 8 bases in the middle. This CDR3 region has 13 residues. As DNA, the CDR3 is TGTGCCAGCAGTATAGGGCCGAACACTGAAGCTTTCTTT. Protein sequence: CASSIGPNTEAFF.

The chain joins TRBV6-5 to TRBJ2-2; no firm D call. V was cut by 8 bases and J by 2 bases, with 9 bases left in between. CDR3 length equals 13 residues. The germline V gene encodes CDR1 MNHEY and CDR2 SVGAGI. The CDR3 DNA reads as TGTGCCAGCTCGCAGCCAAACACCGGGGAGCTGTTTTTT. Amino acids: CASSQPNTGELFF.

Worth noting for this clone: Mismatch with germline at one junction end may stem from a read error. J is TRBJ2-5 and V is TRBV5-1, with TRBD2 matching over 11 bases. CDR1 is SGHRS and CDR2 is YFSETQ in the germline V gene. The CDR3 length is 15 residues. The CDR3 DNA reads as TGCGCCAGCAGCTTAAAGGGACTAGCGGTTCCCAAAGCGGACTTC. It yields the protein CASSLKGLAVPKADF.

The rearrangement joins TRBV6-1 to TRBJ2-1; 10 bases are shared with TRBD2. This CDR3 comprises 19 residues. Germline trimming cut 2 bases from V and 0 bases from J; bases unmatched to any gene: 10. Germline CDR1 and CDR2: MNHNS and SASEGT. The CDR3 loop reads CASSEIAGGPLSSYNEQFF. CDR3 nucleotide sequence: TGTGCCAGCAGTGAAATAGCGGGGGGCCCCCTTAGCTCCTACAATGAGCAGTTCTTC.

V and J are TRBV7-3 and TRBJ2-1; D ambiguous. Germline V gene sequence: CDR1 SGHTA, CDR2 FQGTGA. This CDR3 is 16 amino acids long. Trimming removed 2 bases at V and 4 bases at J, with 15 bases between. CDR3 sequence (DNA): TGTGCCAGCAGCTTAGGGAAAGTTTACCCATACAATGAGCAGTTCTTC. It codes for CASSLGKVYPYNEQFF.

V and J are TRBV7-7 and TRBJ2-3; D is unresolved. Germline V CDR1 and CDR2: SSHAT, FNYEAQ (reference sequence). The CDR3 length is 13 residues. The CDR3 nucleotides are TGTGCTAGCTCGTACACCGTAAGAGATACGCAGTATTTT. Translated, it gives CASSYTVRDTQYF.

V usage is TRBV7-8 and J usage is TRBJ1-1; 10 bases align to TRBD1. CDR1 SGHVS and CDR2 FQNEAQ come from the germline V gene. J lost 0 bases, V lost 1 base, and 11 bases had no gene match. This CDR3 is 19 amino acids long. The CDR3 protein is CASSLVDRGRTQLNTEAFF. DNA for the CDR3: TGTGCCAGCAGCTTAGTCGACAGGGGGCGCACCCAACTGAACACTGAAGCTTTCTTT.

The genes are TRBV27 and TRBJ2-5; 11 bases align to TRBD2. Germline values: CDR1 MNHEY, CDR2 SMNVEV (reference sequence). This CDR3 has 17 amino acids. Trimming took 0 bases from V and 4 from J; bases not matched to a gene: 7. The CDR3 DNA sequence: TGTGCCAGCAGTTTATCGACCACTAGCGGGAGTTCAGAGACCCAGTACTTC. As protein: CASSLSTTSGSSETQYF.

This chain connects TRBV9 to TRBJ2-3; 8 nucleotides agree with TRBD1. J gave up 4 bases and V 5 bases, and 6 bases lay outside the gene matches. This CDR3 spans 14 amino acids. Looked up from germline, CDR1 is SGDLS and CDR2 is YYNGEE. CDR3 residues: CASSWTGSSDTQYF. The CDR3 nucleotides read TGTGCCAGCAGTTGGACAGGGTCTTCAGATACGCAGTATTTT.

The gene calls are TRBV4-1 and TRBJ2-5; maybe TRBD2 (5 bases). The germline V and J ends were trimmed by 4 bases and 0 bases, with 15 bases remaining between them. Germline CDR1 is MGHRA and CDR2 is YSYEKL. This CDR3 is 16 amino acids long. The CDR3 sequence: CASSLSPTGNQETQYF. The CDR3 DNA reads TGCGCCAGCAGCCTGTCCCCTACGGGGAACCAAGAGACCCAGTACTTC.

The chain couples TRBV5-6 to TRBJ2-7; D is possibly TRBD1 or TRBD2 (5 bases each). This CDR3 comprises 13 residues. Germline loops: CDR1 SGHDT, CDR2 YYEEEE. The V end was cut by 4 bases, the J end by 2 bases, with 10 bases between. The CDR3 protein is CASSEVGAYEQYF. In DNA form, the CDR3 reads TGTGCCAGCAGCGAGGTGGGGGCCTACGAGCAGTACTTC.

The chain combines TRBV5-6 with TRBJ1-5; perhaps TRBD1 as D (6 bases). The CDR3 runs 16 residues. Germline V lookup: CDR1 SGHDT, CDR2 YYEEEE. The V gene lost 8 bases and the J gene lost 2 bases, with 20 bases spanning the gap. This chain's CDR3 is CARDRDTYLGNQPQHF. The CDR3 bases are TGTGCCAGGGATCGGGACACGTATTTAGGCAATCAGCCCCAGCATTTT.

This clone was picked up a small number of times. The chain couples TRBV10-3 to TRBJ2-3, with a tentative D call TRBD2 (6 bases). From germline, CDR1 is ENHRY and CDR2 SYGVKD. The CDR3 runs to 18 residues. V lost 0 bases to trimming and J lost 0 bases, with 16 bases between them. The chain's CDR3 is CAISESEVAESSTDTQYF. The CDR3 nucleotides read TGTGCCATCAGTGAGTCGGAAGTAGCGGAATCTAGCACAGATACGCAGTATTTT.

In its sample, this clone was seen once. The V and J genes are TRBV5-1 and TRBJ2-1; D uncertain. Germline lookup yields CDR1 SGHRS and CDR2 YFSETQ. The ends were cut back, 2 bases at V and 13 bases at J, with 7 bases in the middle. This CDR3 is 10 amino acids long. The CDR3 sequence: CASSFRCQFF. Written as DNA, the CDR3 is TGCGCCAGCAGCTTTAGGTGTCAGTTCTTC. The variable domain in full, completed from reference TRBV5-1 and TRBJ2-1, reads KAGVTQTPRYLIKTRGQQVTLSCSPISGHRSVSWYQQTPGQGLQFLFEYFSETQRNKGNFPGRFSGRQFSNSRSEMNVSTLELGDSALYLCASSFRCQFFGPGTRLTVL.

This chain connects TRBV19 to TRBJ1-1; 9 positions agree with TRBD1. The length of the CDR3 is 12 residues. The ends lost 10 bases at V and 6 bases at J; junction bases unmatched: 6. The germline CDR1 and CDR2 sequences are LNHDA and SQIVND (reference sequence). The CDR3 here is CATGQGWPEAFF. DNA of the CDR3: TGTGCCACTGGACAGGGGTGGCCTGAAGCTTTCTTT.

CDR3 region: CASSVEGQGWYEQYF. In nucleotides, the CDR3 is TGTGCCAGCAGCGTAGAAGGACAGGGGTGGTACGAGCAGTACTTC. The J gene is TRBJ2-7, the V gene TRBV9, with 9 nucleotides matching TRBD1. The V gene end was trimmed by 0 bases and the J gene end by 4 bases; junction bases not matched to a gene: 5. This CDR3 has 15 amino acids. Germline CDR1 and CDR2: SGDLS and YYNGEE.

The rearrangement links TRBV13 to TRBJ1-6, with 8 bases lining up with TRBD1. Germline V gene sequence: CDR1 PRHDT, CDR2 FYEKMQ (reference sequence). With 0 bases clipped from V and 6 bases from J, the junction kept 4 bases outside the gene matches. CDR3 length: 16 residues. The CDR3 is CASSLGGTGVNSPLHF. CDR3 DNA: TGTGCCAGCAGCTTAGGGGGGACAGGTGTTAATTCACCCCTCCACTTT. Filled out from reference TRBV13 and TRBJ1-6, the complete variable domain reads AAGVIQSPRHLIKEKRETATLKCYPIPRHDTVYWYQQGPGQDPQFLISFYEKMQSDKGSIPDRFSAQQFSDYHSELNMSSLELGDSALYFCASSLGGTGVNSPLHFGNGTRLTVT.

The chain joins TRBV6-6 to TRBJ2-5; no clear D gene. The J call is in doubt because the DNA end fits TRBJ2-7 better. In germline, CDR1 is MNHNY, CDR2 SVGAGI (reference sequence). This CDR3 is 13 amino acids long. As DNA, the CDR3 is TGTGCCAGCAGTTACGGGTACATCTACGAGCAGTACTTC. As protein: CASSYGYIYEQYF.

J is TRBJ1-4 and V is TRBV9; D ambiguous. Germline V gene sequence: CDR1 SGDLS, CDR2 YYNGEE. Trimming pared 0 bases from V and 7 bases from J, leaving 13 bases between. The CDR3 spans 15 residues. In nucleotides, the CDR3 is TGTGCCAGCAGCGTAGAGGTGGGAAGATCTGAAAAACTGTTTTTT. As protein: CASSVEVGRSEKLFF. The full variable domain, completed using reference TRBV9 and TRBJ1-4, is DSGVTQTPKHLITATGQRVTLRCSPRSGDLSVYWYQQSLDQGLQFLIQYYNGEERAKGNILERFSAQQFPDLHSELNLSSLELGDSALYFCASSVEVGRSEKLFFGSGTQLSVL.